Below, one T cell receptor beta chain is given with its context. These data belong to a study of cytomegalovirus exposure and HLA in healthy donors. Primers for the PCR totalled 60 Vbeta and 13 Jbeta. Sequencing used immunoSEQ multiplex PCR; TCRdb keeps in-frame clones, though not all of them. The data contain 85,000 to 120,000 clones, over 75% of them singletons. V shed 7 bases and J shed 6 bases, with 8 bases lying between them. The CDR3 extends over 11 amino acids. In germline, CDR1 is SNHLY, CDR2 FYNNEI. Likely unrecorded immune exposures existed in these nominally healthy donors. This clonotype was obtained from a man in his 60s in good health and CMV-seronegative. V is TRBV2 and J is TRBJ2-3, with D possibly being TRBD2 (6 bases). The sample comprised PBMCs. The DNA of the CDR3 is TGTGCCAGCACAGGGAGGGATACGCAGTATTTT. Its translation is CASTGRDTQYF. The whole variable domain, remainder taken from reference TRBV2 and TRBJ2-3, is EPEVTQTPSHQVTQMGQEVILRCVPISNHLYFYWYRQILGQKVEFLVSFYNNEISEKSEIFDDQFSVERPDGSNFTLKIRSTKLEDSAMYFCASTGRDTQYFGPGTRLTVL.